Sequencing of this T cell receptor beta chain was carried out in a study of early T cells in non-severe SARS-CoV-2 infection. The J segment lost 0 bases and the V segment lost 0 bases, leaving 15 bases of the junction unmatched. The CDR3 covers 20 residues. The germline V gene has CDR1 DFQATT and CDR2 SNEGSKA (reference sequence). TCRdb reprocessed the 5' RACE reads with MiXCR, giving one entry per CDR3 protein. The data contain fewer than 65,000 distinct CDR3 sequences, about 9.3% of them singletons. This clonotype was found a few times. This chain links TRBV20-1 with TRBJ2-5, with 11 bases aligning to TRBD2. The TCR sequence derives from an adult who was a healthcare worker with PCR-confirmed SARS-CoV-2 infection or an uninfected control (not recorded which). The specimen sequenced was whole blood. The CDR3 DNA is TGCAGTGCTAGAGACCCCCGGTCTAGCGGGGGGCCGACACACCAAGAGACCCAGTACTTC. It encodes CSARDPRSSGGPTHQETQYF.